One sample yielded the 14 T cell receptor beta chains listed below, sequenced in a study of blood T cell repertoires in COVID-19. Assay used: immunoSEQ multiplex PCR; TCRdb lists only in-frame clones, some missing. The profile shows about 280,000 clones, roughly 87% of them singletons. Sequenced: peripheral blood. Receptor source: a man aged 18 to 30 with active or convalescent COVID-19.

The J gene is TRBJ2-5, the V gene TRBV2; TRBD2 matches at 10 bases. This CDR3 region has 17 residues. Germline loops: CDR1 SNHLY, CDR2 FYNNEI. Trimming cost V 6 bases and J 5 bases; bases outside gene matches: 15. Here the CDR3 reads CASSQYGASGGRETQYF. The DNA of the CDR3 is TGTGCCAGCAGCCAATACGGGGCTAGCGGGGGTCGGGAGACCCAGTACTTC.

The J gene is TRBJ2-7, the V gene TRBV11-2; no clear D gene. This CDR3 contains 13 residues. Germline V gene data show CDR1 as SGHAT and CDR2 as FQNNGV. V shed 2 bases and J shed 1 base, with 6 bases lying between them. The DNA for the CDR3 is TGTGCCAGCAGCTTATTACAGTCCTACGAGCAGTACTTC. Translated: CASSLLQSYEQYF.

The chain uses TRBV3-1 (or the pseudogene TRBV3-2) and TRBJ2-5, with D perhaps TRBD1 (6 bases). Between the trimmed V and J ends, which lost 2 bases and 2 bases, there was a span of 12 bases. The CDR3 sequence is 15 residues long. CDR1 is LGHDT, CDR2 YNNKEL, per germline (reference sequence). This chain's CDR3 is CASSQIYQGQETQYF. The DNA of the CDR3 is TGTGCCAGCAGCCAAATCTACCAGGGGCAAGAGACCCAGTACTTC.

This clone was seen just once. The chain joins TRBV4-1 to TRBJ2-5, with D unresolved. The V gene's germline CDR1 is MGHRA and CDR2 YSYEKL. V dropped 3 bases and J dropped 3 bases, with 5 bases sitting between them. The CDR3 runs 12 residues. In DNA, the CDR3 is TGCGCCAGCAGCCAGTCAGAAGAGACCCAGTACTTC. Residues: CASSQSEETQYF.

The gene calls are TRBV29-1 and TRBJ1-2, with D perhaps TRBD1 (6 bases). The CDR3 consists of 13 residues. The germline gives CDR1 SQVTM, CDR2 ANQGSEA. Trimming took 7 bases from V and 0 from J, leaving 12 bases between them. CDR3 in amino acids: CSARDTANYGYTF. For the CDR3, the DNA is TGCAGCGCCCGGGACACCGCTAACTATGGCTACACCTTC.

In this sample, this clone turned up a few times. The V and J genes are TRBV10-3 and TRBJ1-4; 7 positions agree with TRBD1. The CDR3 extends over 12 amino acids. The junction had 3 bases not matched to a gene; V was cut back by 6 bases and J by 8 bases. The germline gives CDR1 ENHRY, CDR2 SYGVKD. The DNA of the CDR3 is TGTGCCATCAGCCAGACAGGGGAAAAACTGTTTTTT. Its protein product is CAISQTGEKLFF.

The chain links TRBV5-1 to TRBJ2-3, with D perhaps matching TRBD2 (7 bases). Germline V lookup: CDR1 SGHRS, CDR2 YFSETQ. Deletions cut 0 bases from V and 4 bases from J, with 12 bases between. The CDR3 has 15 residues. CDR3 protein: CASSLVGGRSDTQYF. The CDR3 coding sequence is TGCGCCAGCAGCTTGGTCGGGGGGCGGTCAGATACGCAGTATTTT.

The CDR3 DNA reads TGTGCCAGCAAACAGAATAGCGGGGCCTACGAGCAGTACTTC. Protein: CASKQNSGAYEQYF. The V gene is TRBV2, the J gene TRBJ2-7; 8 bases align to TRBD2. Germline values: CDR1 SNHLY, CDR2 FYNNEI. V was clipped by 7 bases and J by 2 bases; unmatched bases: 7. This CDR3 spans 14 amino acids. The full variable domain, rest sourced from reference TRBV2 and TRBJ2-7, is EPEVTQTPSHQVTQMGQEVILRCVPISNHLYFYWYRQILGQKVEFLVSFYNNEISEKSEIFDDQFSVERPDGSNFTLKIRSTKLEDSAMYFCASKQNSGAYEQYFGPGTRLTVT.

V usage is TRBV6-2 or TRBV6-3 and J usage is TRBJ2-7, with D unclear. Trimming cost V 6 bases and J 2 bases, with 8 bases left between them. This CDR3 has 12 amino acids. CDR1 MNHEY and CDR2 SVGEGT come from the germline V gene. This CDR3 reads CASSFPPYEQYF. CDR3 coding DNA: TGTGCCAGCAGCTTCCCTCCCTACGAGCAGTACTTC.

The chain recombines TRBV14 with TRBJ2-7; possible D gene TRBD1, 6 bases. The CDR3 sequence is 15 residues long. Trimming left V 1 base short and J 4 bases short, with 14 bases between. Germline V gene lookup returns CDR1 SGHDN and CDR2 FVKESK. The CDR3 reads CASSQAQGRGYEQYF. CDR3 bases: TGTGCCAGCAGCCAAGCGCAGGGGAGAGGTTACGAGCAGTACTTC.

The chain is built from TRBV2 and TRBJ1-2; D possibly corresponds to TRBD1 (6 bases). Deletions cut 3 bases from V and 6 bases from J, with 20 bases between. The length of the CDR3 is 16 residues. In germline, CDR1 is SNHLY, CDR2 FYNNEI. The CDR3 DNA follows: TGTGCCAGCAGTGACCCTCTGGACAGACTTCTCCATGGCTACACCTTC. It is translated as CASSDPLDRLLHGYTF.

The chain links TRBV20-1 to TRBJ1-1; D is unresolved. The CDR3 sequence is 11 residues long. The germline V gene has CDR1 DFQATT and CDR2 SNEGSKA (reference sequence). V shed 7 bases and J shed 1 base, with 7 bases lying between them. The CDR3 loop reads CSVTGNTEAFF. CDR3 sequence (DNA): TGCAGTGTCACTGGGAACACTGAAGCTTTCTTT.

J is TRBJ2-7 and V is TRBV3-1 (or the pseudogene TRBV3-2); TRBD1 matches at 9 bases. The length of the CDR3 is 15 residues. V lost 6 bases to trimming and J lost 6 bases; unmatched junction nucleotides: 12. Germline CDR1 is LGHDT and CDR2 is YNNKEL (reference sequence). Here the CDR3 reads CASRPKQGAGSEQYF. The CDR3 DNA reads TGTGCCAGCAGACCAAAACAGGGGGCAGGGAGCGAGCAGTACTTC.

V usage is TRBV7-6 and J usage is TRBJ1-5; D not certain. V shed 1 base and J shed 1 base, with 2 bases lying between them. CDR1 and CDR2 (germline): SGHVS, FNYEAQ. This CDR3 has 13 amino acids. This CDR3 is CASSLVSNQPQHF. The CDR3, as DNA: TGTGCCAGCAGCTTAGTAAGCAATCAGCCCCAGCATTTT.